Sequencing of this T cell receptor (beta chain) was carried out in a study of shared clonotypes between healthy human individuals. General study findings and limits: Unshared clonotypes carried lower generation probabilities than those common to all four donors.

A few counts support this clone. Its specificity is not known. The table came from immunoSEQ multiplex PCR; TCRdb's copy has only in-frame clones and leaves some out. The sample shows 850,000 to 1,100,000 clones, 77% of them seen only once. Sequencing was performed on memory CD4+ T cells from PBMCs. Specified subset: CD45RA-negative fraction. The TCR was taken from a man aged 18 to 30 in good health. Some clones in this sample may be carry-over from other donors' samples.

Here the CDR3 reads CASPREIYEQYF. The DNA of the CDR3 is TGTGCCAGCCCTCGGGAGATCTACGAGCAGTACTTC. V usage is TRBV21-1 and J usage is TRBJ2-7; the DNA was not used to check the table's D call, TRBD2. TRBV21-1 is a pseudogene. This CDR3 region has 12 residues.